This TCR beta chain was observed in a study of blood T cell repertoires in COVID-19. For the study at large: Samples came from the United States, Italy and Spain, spanning acute and convalescent COVID-19.

The V and J ends lost 0 bases and 1 base, in that order; junction bases with no gene match: 5. The CDR3 extends over 16 amino acids. The germline CDR1 and CDR2 sequences are LNHNV and YYDKDF (reference sequence). Here immunoSEQ multiplex PCR was the method, and the copy in TCRdb shows in-frame clones only, minus some. The profile shows tens of thousands of clones, around 80% of them singletons. The rearrangement uses TRBV15 and TRBJ1-2; 7 nucleotides match TRBD1. The clonotype comes from a woman older than 75 with acute or convalescent COVID-19. The material sequenced was peripheral blood. The CDR3 bases are TGTGCCACCAGCAGAGATCGGGGACAGAGTAACTATGGCTACACCTTC. Its translation is CATSRDRGQSNYGYTF.